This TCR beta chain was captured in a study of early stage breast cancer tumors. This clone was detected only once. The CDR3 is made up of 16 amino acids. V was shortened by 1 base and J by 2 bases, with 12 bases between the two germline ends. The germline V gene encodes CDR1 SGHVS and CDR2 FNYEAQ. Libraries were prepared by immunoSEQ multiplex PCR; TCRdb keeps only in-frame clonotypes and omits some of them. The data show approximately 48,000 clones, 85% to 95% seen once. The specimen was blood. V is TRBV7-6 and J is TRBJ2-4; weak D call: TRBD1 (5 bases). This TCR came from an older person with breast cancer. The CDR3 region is CASSLGQGRTKNIQYF. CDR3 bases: TGTGCCAGCAGCTTAGGCCAGGGTAGAACCAAAAACATTCAGTACTTC.